The subject of this entry is one T cell receptor beta chain. This record comes from a study of blood T cell repertoires in COVID-19. In the study overall: Italy, Spain and the United States were the sources of the convalescent and acute COVID-19 samples. Sources were T cells, B-cell-depleted T cells, or PBMCs; the material itself was cDNA or gDNA.

In the original analysis: Estimation of nucleated cell counts was performed using reference gene primer amplification. This table comes from immunoSEQ multiplex PCR, and its TCRdb copy is limited to in-frame clones, with some not included. The V and J calls and clone size are taken from that table; D and trimming were inferred from the DNA. The sample has approximately 54,000 clones, 85% to 95% seen once. V lost 4 bases, J lost 7 bases, and 15 bases lay in between. The CDR3 extends over 14 amino acids. CDR1 is SGHNT, CDR2 YYREEE, per germline (reference sequence). The sequenced sample was peripheral blood. The chain is built from TRBV5-4 and TRBJ2-1; perhaps TRBD2 as D (6 bases). The sequence was obtained from a man aged 50-60 years with acute or convalescent COVID-19. The CDR3 bases are TGTGCCAGCAGCGGGGATGCGGGGATTAATGAGCAGTTCTTC. Translation gives CASSGDAGINEQFF.